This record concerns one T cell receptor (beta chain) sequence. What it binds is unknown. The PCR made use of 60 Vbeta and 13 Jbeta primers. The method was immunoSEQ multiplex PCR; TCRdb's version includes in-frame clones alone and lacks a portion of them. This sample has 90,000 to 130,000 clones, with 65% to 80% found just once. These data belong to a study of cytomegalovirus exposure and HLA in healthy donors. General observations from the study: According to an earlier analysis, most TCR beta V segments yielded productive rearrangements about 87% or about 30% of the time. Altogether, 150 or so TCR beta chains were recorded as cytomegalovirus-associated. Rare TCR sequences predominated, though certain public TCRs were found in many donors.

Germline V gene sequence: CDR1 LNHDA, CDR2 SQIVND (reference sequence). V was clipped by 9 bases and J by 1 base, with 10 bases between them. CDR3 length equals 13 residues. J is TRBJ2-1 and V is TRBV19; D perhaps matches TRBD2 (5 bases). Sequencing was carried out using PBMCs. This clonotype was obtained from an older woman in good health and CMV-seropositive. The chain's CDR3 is CASGSGSYNEQFF. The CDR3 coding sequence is TGTGCCAGCGGAAGCGGTTCCTACAATGAGCAGTTCTTC.